The present T cell receptor (beta chain) was sequenced within a study of T cell responses to AZD1222 COVID-19 vaccine. Study-wide findings and caveats: Spike-wide vaccine-associated CD4 TCRs dominated at 160-218 and 743-854. Spike-specific TCR breadth and depth grew following two AZD1222 doses. At study baseline, merely five or six AZD1222 recipients were seropositive. Clonal diversity may have been underestimated in mostly white British donors.

The repertoire was sequenced with immunoSEQ multiplex PCR; TCRdb's copy has only in-frame clones and lacks some. The sample records some 170,000 clones, over 85% being singletons. Turning to this clone: Its antigen is still unknown.

Trimming stripped 1 base from V and 6 bases from J, with 10 bases between. This CDR3 comprises 13 residues. The germline V gene has CDR1 SGHRS and CDR2 YFSETQ. The sequence derives from an adult in good health. This sample comprised peripheral blood, obtained on day 0 of AZD1222 vaccination. The V gene is TRBV5-1, the J gene TRBJ1-1; D may be TRBD1 (6 bases). The CDR3 region is CASSLPGAPEAFF. The CDR3 nucleotides are TGCGCCAGCAGCTTGCCGGGGGCCCCTGAAGCTTTCTTT.